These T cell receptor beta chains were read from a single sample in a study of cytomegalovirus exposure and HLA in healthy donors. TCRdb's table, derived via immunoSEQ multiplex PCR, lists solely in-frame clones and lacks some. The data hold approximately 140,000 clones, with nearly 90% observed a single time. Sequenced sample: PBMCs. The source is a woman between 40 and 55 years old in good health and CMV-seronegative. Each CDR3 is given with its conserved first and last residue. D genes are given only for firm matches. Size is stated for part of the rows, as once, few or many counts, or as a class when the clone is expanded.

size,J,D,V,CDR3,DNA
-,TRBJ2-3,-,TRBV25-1,CASSEWTSYRGTQYF,TGTGCCAGCAGTGAATGGACTAGCTACAGGGGCACGCAGTATTTT
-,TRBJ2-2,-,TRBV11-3,CASSLGGLANTGELFF,TGTGCCAGCAGCTTAGGAGGTCTAGCGAACACCGGGGAGCTGTTTTTT
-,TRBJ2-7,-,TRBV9,CASSLTRDEQYF,TGTGCCAGCAGCCTTACTAGAGACGAGCAGTACTTC
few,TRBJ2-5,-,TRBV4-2,CASSPQVGKGIQETQYF,TGTGCCAGCAGCCCCCAGGTAGGGAAGGGGATCCAAGAGACCCAGTACTTC
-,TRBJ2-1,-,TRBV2,CASRLREGGHNEQFF,TGTGCCAGCAGACTCAGGGAAGGTGGGCACAATGAGCAGTTCTTC
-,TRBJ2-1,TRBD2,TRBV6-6,CASSYPRLAVNNEQFF,TGTGCCAGCAGTTACCCCCGACTAGCGGTTAACAATGAGCAGTTCTTC
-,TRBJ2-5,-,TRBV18,CASSPQAGEETQYF,TGTGCCAGCTCACCACAGGCAGGGGAGGAGACCCAGTACTTC
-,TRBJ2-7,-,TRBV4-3,CASSQGGGFIGSAYEQYF,TGCGCCAGCAGCCAAGGGGGCGGCTTTATAGGGTCTGCATACGAGCAGTACTTC
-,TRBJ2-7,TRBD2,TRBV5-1,CASTSGTSGKGQYF,TGCGCCAGCACCTCCGGGACTAGCGGGAAGGGACAGTACTTC
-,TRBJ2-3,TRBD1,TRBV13,CASSARTGDGTDTQYF,TGTGCCAGCAGCGCCCGGACAGGGGACGGCACAGATACGCAGTATTTT
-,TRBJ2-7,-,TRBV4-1,CASSQWGLAATYEQYF,TGCGCCAGCAGCCAGTGGGGGCTAGCGGCGACCTACGAGCAGTACTTC
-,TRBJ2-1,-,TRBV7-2,CASSLSVAAYNEQFF,TGTGCCAGCAGCTTATCAGTAGCGGCCTACAATGAGCAGTTCTTC
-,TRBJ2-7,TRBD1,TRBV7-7,CASSLAKDRGYEQYF,TGTGCTAGCAGCTTAGCGAAGGACAGGGGCTACGAGCAGTACTTC
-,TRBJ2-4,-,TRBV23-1,CASVQQGPRAKNIQYF,TGCGCCAGCGTCCAACAGGGTCCCAGAGCCAAAAACATTCAGTACTTC
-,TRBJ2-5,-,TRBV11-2,CASSLVLRETQYF,TGTGCCAGCAGCTTAGTTTTGCGGGAGACCCAGTACTTC
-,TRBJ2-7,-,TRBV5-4,CASSSSPAGRKYEQYF,TGTGCCAGCAGCTCATCCCCAGCGGGCCGTAAATACGAGCAGTACTTC
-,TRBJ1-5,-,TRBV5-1,CASSLGGPNQPQHF,TGCGCCAGCAGCTTGGGGGGCCCCAATCAGCCCCAGCATTTT
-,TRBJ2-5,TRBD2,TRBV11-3,CASSLVRGRAGFWETQYF,TGTGCCAGCAGCTTAGTTCGCGGGAGGGCTGGTTTCTGGGAGACCCAGTACTTC
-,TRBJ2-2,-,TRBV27,CASSLGVANTGELFF,TGTGCCAGCAGTTTAGGTGTAGCGAACACCGGGGAGCTGTTTTTT
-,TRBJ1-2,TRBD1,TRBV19,CASSVQGADYGYTF,TGTGCCAGTAGTGTACAGGGGGCGGACTATGGCTACACCTTC
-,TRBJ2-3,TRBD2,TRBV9,CASSVGSSGGDTQYF,TGTGCCAGCAGCGTAGGATCTAGCGGGGGGGATACGCAGTATTTT
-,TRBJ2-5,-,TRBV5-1,CASSFLGSGQETQYF,TGCGCCAGCAGCTTTCTTGGTAGCGGCCAAGAGACCCAGTACTTC
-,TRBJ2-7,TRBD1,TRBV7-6,CASSITGQGGYEQYF,TGTGCCAGCAGCATCACGGGACAGGGAGGCTACGAGCAGTACTTC
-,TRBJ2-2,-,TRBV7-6,CASSLNSVTGELFF,TGTGCCAGCAGCTTGAACTCTGTCACCGGGGAGCTGTTTTTT
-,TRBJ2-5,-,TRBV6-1,CASSGGTNQETQYF,TGTGCCAGCAGCGGGGGGACAAACCAAGAGACCCAGTACTTC
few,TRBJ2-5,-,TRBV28,CASSFNYQETQYF,TGTGCCAGCAGTTTCAACTACCAAGAGACCCAGTACTTC
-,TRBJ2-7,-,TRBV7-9,CASSSLFYEQYF,TGTGCCAGCAGCTCCCTCTTTTACGAGCAGTACTTC